The sequence of this TCR beta chain was determined in a study of technical replicates of blood from several donors (dated by TCRdb to 2016 to 2017). Receptor libraries were prepared by the immunoSEQ multiplex PCR assay. In TCRdb, the immuneACCESS table is reduced to in-frame sequences with V and J assigned. These tables do not hold every clone; where another copy was compared, an unresolved V gene accounts for under half, and the others remain unexplained. The sample table records some 69,000 clones; 88% of these occur just once. Of the sample, approximately 5% falls within the top ten clones. CDR1 KGHSH and CDR2 LQKENI are derived from the germline V gene. From its cysteine to its phenylalanine, the CDR3 spans 18 amino acids. The DNA shown is the 54-base CDR3, in frame from base 1. Germline trimming amounts to 0 bases on V and 4 bases on J, with 14 as the count of junction bases outside the gene matches.

Regarding this clone: Its antigen is not yet known. Base qualities are not provided; no much larger clone lies one nucleotide away.

The sequence joins TRBV18 to TRBJ1-2, with 7 junctional bases fitting TRBD1. Material: PBMCs. This TCR was sampled from a human donor in good health. Some clones in this sample may be carry-over from other donors' samples. CDR3 sequence: CASSPPGSGGGGSYGYTF. In nucleotide form, the sequence is TGTGCCAGCTCACCACCGGGATCCGGCGGAGGGGGCAGCTATGGCTACACCTTC.